This entry lists 11 T cell receptor beta chains sequenced from one sample in a study of T cell clonality in common variable immunodeficiency. Clones were read by immunoSEQ multiplex PCR, and TCRdb kept only the in-frame ones, dropping some. The sample shows approximately 51,000 clones, none of them appearing just once. The material sequenced was peripheral blood mononuclear cells. Receptors were obtained from a person aged 18 to 69 in good health.

This clone was seen a few times. The read terminates 3 residues before the CDR3 end, so the remaining end is supplied by the germline J gene. This chain uses TRBV6-2 or TRBV6-3 with TRBJ2-6; D is ambiguous. Per the germline V gene, CDR1 is MNHEY and CDR2 is SVGEGT. The V end was cut by 6 bases, the J end by 2 bases, with 8 bases between. The CDR3 loop spans 14 amino acids. CDR3 DNA, as far as it was read: TGTGCCAGCAGACCGGTTCCTGGGGCCAACGTC. This gives the protein CASRPVPGANV. The CDR3 in its entirety is CASRPVPGANVLTF.

This clone appeared a few times. The CDR3 end lies 3 residues beyond the end of the read and is filled in from the germline J gene. The chain is built from TRBV7-6 and TRBJ1-1; 7 bases are shared with TRBD1. The CDR3 extends over 14 amino acids. Germline CDR1 and CDR2: SGHVS and FNYEAQ. The J segment lost 4 bases and the V segment lost 5 bases, leaving 7 bases of the junction unmatched. The CDR3 loop reads CASSRQGPGTEAFF. The sequenced part of the CDR3 DNA is TGTGCCAGCAGCCGACAGGGCCCGGGCACTGAA.

For this clone: The CDR3 end falls 3 residues outside the read, so it is completed with the germline J gene. The chain employs TRBV5-1 and TRBJ1-4, with 7 bases aligning to TRBD1. The CDR3 length is 14 residues. Germline V gene sequence: CDR1 SGHRS, CDR2 YFSETQ. The sequenced part of the CDR3 DNA is TGCGCCAGCAGCCGCGACAGGGCGCATTCACCA. Its translation: CASSRDRAHSP. In full, the CDR3 is CASSRDRAHSPLFF.

There are many counts of this clone. The read finishes 3 residues shy of the CDR3 end, and the germline J gene is used to complete it. V gene TRBV20-1 combines with J gene TRBJ1-2, with D possibly being TRBD1 (6 bases). Germline V gives CDR1 DFQATT, CDR2 SNEGSKA (reference sequence). Trimming shortened V by 5 bases and J by 5 bases, and 12 bases separated the two germline ends. The CDR3 has 12 residues. The CDR3 sequence: CSARRDTYGYTF. The CDR3 DNA, read in part, is TGCAGTGCTCGCCGGGACACATATGGC.

This clone occurred many times. The read gets to within 3 residues of the CDR3 end, and the germline J gene fills in the rest. The rearrangement joins TRBV20-1 to TRBJ2-7, with 8 bases lining up with TRBD1. Trimming took 3 bases from V and 3 from J; bases not matched to a gene: 4. Germline CDR1 is DFQATT and CDR2 is SNEGSKA (reference sequence). The CDR3 runs to 13 residues. The CDR3 spells CSASDRGFYEQYF. The sequenced part of the CDR3 DNA is TGCAGTGCTAGCGACAGGGGATTCTACGAG.

This clone appeared many times. The observed sequence ends 3 residues before the CDR3 terminus, with the missing tail filled in from the germline J gene. The chain has TRBV4-2 and TRBJ2-2; no clear D. V shed 1 base and J shed 7 bases, with 13 bases lying between them. The CDR3 loop spans 15 amino acids. Germline V gene data show CDR1 as LGHNA and CDR2 as YNFKEQ. CDR3 in amino acids: CASSQGMGVGGELFF. The covered CDR3 bases are TGTGCCAGCAGCCAAGGGATGGGCGTCGGCGGGGAG.

This clone was detected many times. The read halts 3 residues ahead of the CDR3 end, with the missing end drawn from the germline J gene. The chain combines TRBV19 with TRBJ1-5; 7 positions agree with TRBD1. The CDR3 sequence is 16 residues long. V lost 4 bases to trimming and J lost 1 base; unmatched junction nucleotides: 7. The germline V gene encodes CDR1 LNHDA and CDR2 SQIVND (reference sequence). CDR3 amino acids: CASSTTKGASNQPQHF. The sequenced CDR3 bases are TGTGCCAGTAGTACAACAAAGGGGGCGAGCAATCAGCCC.

This clone was recorded at least ten times. The read ends 3 residues early relative to the CDR3; the germline J gene fills the gap. The rearrangement links TRBV5-1 to TRBJ1-1; D is ambiguous. V was clipped by 0 bases and J by 0 bases, with 9 bases between them. The CDR3 has 15 amino acids. In germline, CDR1 is SGHRS, CDR2 YFSETQ. This CDR3 reads CASSLDLSMNTEAFF. The sequenced CDR3 bases are TGCGCCAGCAGCTTGGATCTTTCTATGAACACTGAA.

This clone was picked up many times. The CDR3 reads CASSEPPGQGTDTQYF. CDR3 DNA (partial): TGTGCCAGCAGCGAACCACCGGGACAGGGCACAGATACG. The V gene is TRBV6-1, the J gene TRBJ2-3; 8 bases are a match to TRBD1. The read ends 3 residues before the CDR3 terminus; that terminus is restored from the germline J gene. There are 16 residues in the CDR3. V gave up 6 bases and J gave up 1 base; unmatched junction bases: 9. Germline V CDR1 and CDR2: MNHNS, SASEGT.

This clone was found many times. Read coverage stops 3 residues before the CDR3 terminus; the germline J gene supplies the remainder. This chain links TRBV28 with TRBJ1-2; D might be TRBD1 (5 bases). Germline-derived CDR1 and CDR2 are MDHEN and SYDVKM. The CDR3 extends over 14 amino acids. Trimming pared 3 bases from V and 5 bases from J, leaving 13 bases between. This chain's CDR3 is CASSFGDSGYGYTF. The covered CDR3 bases are TGTGCCAGCAGTTTTGGCGACAGTGGGTATGGC.

This clone was detected many times. The sequenced fragment ends 3 residues before the CDR3 boundary, so the rest is inferred from the germline J gene. The gene calls are TRBV20-1 and TRBJ2-5; no clear D. Germline CDR1 DFQATT, CDR2 SNEGSKA (reference sequence). The CDR3 runs 11 residues. Trimming stripped 2 bases from V and 2 bases from J, with 3 bases between. This chain's CDR3 is CSARPQETQYF. The sequenced part of the CDR3 DNA is TGCAGTGCTAGACCACAAGAGACC.